Listed below are T cell receptor beta chains from one sample, sequenced in a study of blood T cell repertoires in COVID-19. Only in-frame clones appear in the TCRdb table, and some are missing; sequencing was by immunoSEQ multiplex PCR. The sample lists approximately 250,000 clones; under 90% were seen once. The sample was PBMCs or T cells enriched from blood (not recorded which). These receptors came from a man younger than 40 with acute COVID-19. Each CDR3 is given with its conserved first and last residue. The D gene is left open where the match is weak. Not all rows give a size; the values are once, few, many and, for expanded clones, a class.

j_call d_call clone_size v_call cdr3_nt cdr3_aa
TRBJ2-2 TRBD1 NA TRBV25-1 TGTGCCAGTCTAGGCGTAGGTTACGGGACAGGGGACACCGGGGAGCTGTTTTTT CASLGVGYGTGDTGELFF
TRBJ2-2 NA NA TRBV5-1 TGCGCCAGCAGCCTGGACCAGGGGCGGACCGGGGAGCTGTTTTTT CASSLDQGRTGELFF
TRBJ1-1 NA few TRBV6-2/TRBV6-3 TGTGCCAGCAGTTACGCGGGGAACACTGAAGCTTTCTTT CASSYAGNTEAFF
TRBJ1-2 NA NA TRBV5-1 TGCGCCAGCAGCTTGGGGCAGATAAAAACCAACTATGGCTACACCTTC CASSLGQIKTNYGYTF
TRBJ2-1 TRBD1 NA TRBV7-9 TGTGCCAGCAGCTTATCCGGGACAGCGAACAATGAGCAGTTCTTC CASSLSGTANNEQFF
TRBJ1-1 NA NA TRBV5-1 TGCGCCAGCAGGATGGAAGGGGTGAACACTGAAGCTTTCTTT CASRMEGVNTEAFF
TRBJ1-2 TRBD1 NA TRBV5-1 TGTGCCAGCAGCTTGGAGGGACAGAACTATGGCTACACCTTC CASSLEGQNYGYTF
TRBJ1-3 NA few TRBV7-2 TGTGCCAGCAGCTTAGGGCCCTCTGGAAACACCATATATTTT CASSLGPSGNTIYF
TRBJ1-3 TRBD1 NA TRBV23-1 TGCGCCAGCAGTCAATCCCCCCCACGACAGGGGATTCCCGGAAACACCATATATTTT CASSQSPPRQGIPGNTIYF
TRBJ2-2 TRBD2 NA TRBV4-1 TGCGCCAGCAGCCGGACTAGCACCGGGGAGCTGTTTTTT CASSRTSTGELFF
TRBJ1-2 TRBD1 NA TRBV28 TGTGCCAGCAGTTCGACAGGGGGAGAGCTCTATGGCTACACCTTC CASSSTGGELYGYTF
TRBJ2-1 TRBD2 once TRBV7-3 TGTGCCAGCAGCTTGGCTCTAGCGGGGACCAATGAGCAGTTCTTC CASSLALAGTNEQFF
TRBJ1-3 NA NA TRBV4-1 TGCGCCAGCAGCCGCCCAGGCCCTTCGCAGGGCCGCTCTGGAAACACCATATATTTT CASSRPGPSQGRSGNTIYF
TRBJ2-1 NA NA TRBV25-1 TGTGCCAGCAGAGGGTTTGGTGGAGGGAATGAGCAGTTCTTC CASRGFGGGNEQFF
TRBJ2-1 NA NA TRBV14 TGTGCCAGCAGCCAAGACCCAGACAGGGAGCAGTTCTTC CASSQDPDREQFF
TRBJ1-2 NA NA TRBV19 TGTGCCAGTAGCTGGACAGACTATGGCTACACCTTC CASSWTDYGYTF
TRBJ1-1 NA NA TRBV7-3 TGTGCCAGCAGCTTAACGACATTCACTGAAGCTTTCTTT CASSLTTFTEAFF
TRBJ1-5 NA NA TRBV7-9 TGTGCCAGCAGCCCGGACACTAACTATCAGCCCCAGCATTTT CASSPDTNYQPQHF
TRBJ2-3 NA NA TRBV24-1 TGTGCCACTGGAGCATCCGATACGCAGTATTTT CATGASDTQYF
TRBJ1-2 TRBD1 once TRBV6-5 TGTGCCAGCAGTTACCGCCGGGACAGGAATGGCTACACCTTC CASSYRRDRNGYTF
TRBJ2-1 TRBD2 NA TRBV25-1 TGTGCCAGCAGTGAATCGGCGGGAGGGCGTCCCAATGAGCAGTTCTTC CASSESAGGRPNEQFF
TRBJ1-6 NA NA TRBV18 TGTGCCAGCTCACCCCAGCGGGTCGGTTCACCCCTCCACTTT CASSPQRVGSPLHF